These 32 T cell receptor beta chains share one sample of origin, sequenced in a study of blood T cells in healthy people across ages. The use of a sample-barcoded 5' primer and a J-beta primer mix characterized a second PCR of roughly 6 to 11 cycles. TCRdb used MiXCR to reprocess the 5' RACE reads, holding one entry per CDR3 protein. The sample shows 750,000 to 850,000 distinct CDR3 sequences, roughly 25% of them seen only once. These same records also appear under a second study, on T cells of mothers and their children.

Sequences were obtained from blood. Every receptor here comes from a boy younger than 18 in good health.

This chain links TRBV5-1 with TRBJ2-1, with TRBD1 matching 9 bases. The CDR3 contains 17 residues. V lost 0 bases to trimming and J lost 3 bases; unmatched junction nucleotides: 7. Looked up from germline, CDR1 is SGHRS and CDR2 is YFSETQ. The CDR3 nucleotides are TGCGCCAGCAGCTTGGAGAACCGGGACAGGGACTACAATGAGCAGTTCTTC. Translated, it gives CASSLENRDRDYNEQFF.

V is TRBV29-1 and J is TRBJ1-3, with unresolved D. Germline CDR1 SQVTM, CDR2 ANQGSEA. The germline V and J ends were trimmed by 7 bases and 1 base, with 14 bases remaining between them. CDR3 size: 14 residues. The CDR3 spells CSASDRPSGNTIYF. The CDR3 DNA sequence: TGCAGCGCATCCGACCGTCCATCTGGAAACACCATATATTTT.

The chain joins TRBV4-2 to TRBJ2-2, with a possible D match to TRBD1 (5 bases). This CDR3 spans 15 amino acids. V was trimmed by 0 bases and J by 6 bases, leaving 11 bases between them. Germline V gene data show CDR1 as LGHNA and CDR2 as YNFKEQ. The CDR3 nucleotides are TGTGCCAGCAGCCAAGATTGGGGCGAACCCGGGGAGCTGTTTTTT. Protein sequence: CASSQDWGEPGELFF.

The rearrangement links TRBV12-3 or TRBV12-4 to TRBJ2-2; D might be TRBD1 (6 bases). This CDR3 region has 13 residues. The germline V and J ends were trimmed by 0 bases and 16 bases, with 15 bases remaining between them. The CDR3 region has the DNA TGTGCCAGCAGTTTAGCGGGGGCTCCCTCAGGGTTTTTT. Translated, it gives CASSLAGAPSGFF.

The chain links TRBV2 to TRBJ2-7; D gene uncertain. CDR3 size: 12 residues. Germline CDR1 is SNHLY and CDR2 is FYNNEI. V was clipped by 6 bases and J by 3 bases, with 9 bases between them. This CDR3 reads CASRLLSYEQYF. The CDR3 coding sequence is TGTGCCAGCAGGCTCCTTAGCTACGAGCAGTACTTC. The variable domain in full, completed from reference TRBV2 and TRBJ2-7, reads EPEVTQTPSHQVTQMGQEVILRCVPISNHLYFYWYRQILGQKVEFLVSFYNNEISEKSEIFDDQFSVERPDGSNFTLKIRSTKLEDSAMYFCASRLLSYEQYFGPGTRLTVT.

This chain uses TRBV11-2 with TRBJ2-5; tentatively, D is TRBD1 or TRBD2 (5 bases each). The J call is doubtful: the DNA matches TRBJ2-7 better. Germline V lookup: CDR1 SGHAT, CDR2 FQNNGV. CDR3 size: 16 residues. CDR3 sequence reads: CASSSVGAGSANEQYF. CDR3 nucleotides: TGTGCCAGCAGCTCCGTCGGGGCAGGGTCGGCCAACGAGCAGTACTTC.

V usage is TRBV12-3 or TRBV12-4 and J usage is TRBJ2-2, with a tentative D call TRBD1 (6 bases). The CDR3 is 13 residues long. V lost 11 bases and J 6 bases, leaving 16 bases between the germline ends. The CDR3 loop is CAGGYRVPGELFF. In DNA, the CDR3 is TGTGCCGGAGGATACAGGGTCCCCGGGGAGCTGTTTTTT.

The chain employs TRBV7-9 and TRBJ1-2; D remains ambiguous. The ends were cut back, 5 bases at V and 3 bases at J, with 7 bases in the middle. The CDR3 runs to 12 residues. CDR1 and CDR2 from the germline V gene are SEHNR and FQNEAQ (reference sequence). The CDR3 loop is CASSADYYGYTF. The CDR3 DNA is TGTGCCAGCAGCGCCGACTACTATGGCTACACCTTC.

In this sample, this clonotype turned up a few times. The chain recombines TRBV7-6 with TRBJ2-1; no definite D call. The tail of the sequence fits TRBJ2-7 better, so the J call may be wrong. Germline-derived CDR1 and CDR2 are SGHVS and FNYEAQ. The length of the CDR3 is 12 residues. The CDR3 coding sequence is TGTGCCAGCAGCGCGCAACAGTACGAGCAGTACTTC. This gives the protein CASSAQQYEQYF.

Only a few counts were recorded for this clonotype. This chain joins TRBV6-1 and TRBJ1-2; 10 bases map to TRBD1. This CDR3 contains 15 residues. From germline, CDR1 is MNHNS and CDR2 SASEGT. Losses at the gene ends were 4 bases for V and 7 bases for J; bases not matched to a gene: 9. The CDR3 DNA reads TGTGCCAGCAGTGCCGGGACAGGGGATGTTTCTGGCTACACCTTC. Protein: CASSAGTGDVSGYTF.

This clonotype has just a few counts. This chain uses TRBV7-8 with TRBJ2-7, with 7 bases matching TRBD1. The CDR3 has 14 amino acids. Germline V gene data show CDR1 as SGHVS and CDR2 as FQNEAQ. J lost 6 bases, V lost 2 bases, and 7 bases had no gene match. The CDR3 is CASSLYTGVGEQYF. The CDR3 DNA is TGTGCCAGCAGCTTATATACAGGGGTGGGCGAGCAGTACTTC. The whole variable domain, remainder taken from reference TRBV7-8 and TRBJ2-7, is GAGVSQSPRYKVAKRGQDVALRCDPISGHVSLFWYQQALGQGPEFLTYFQNEAQLDKSGLPSDRFFAERPEGSVSTLKIQRTQQEDSAVYLCASSLYTGVGEQYFGPGTRLTVT.

In its sample, this clonotype was seen a few times. This rearrangement joins TRBV24-1 to TRBJ2-1; perhaps D is TRBD1 or TRBD2 (5 bases each). The J call may be incorrect, as the DNA end agrees better with TRBJ2-5. CDR3 length: 15 amino acids. The germline V gene encodes CDR1 KGHDR and CDR2 SFDVKD. CDR3 amino acids: CATSVRGDGTETQYF. As DNA, the CDR3 is TGTGCCACCAGTGTAAGGGGCGACGGGACAGAGACCCAGTACTTC.

The chain links TRBV5-1 to TRBJ2-7; D may be TRBD1 (5 bases). Germline assignment: CDR1 SGHRS and CDR2 YFSETQ. Trimming stripped 0 bases from V and 3 bases from J, with 13 bases between. CDR3 length: 15 amino acids. In DNA form, the CDR3 reads TGCGCCAGCAGCTTGGCTGCTGGGGCTCTCTACGAGCAGTACTTC. It specifies CASSLAAGALYEQYF.

This clonotype showed up many times. J is TRBJ2-2 and V is TRBV6-2 or TRBV6-3, with 7 bases matching TRBD2. Germline V CDR1 and CDR2: MNHEY, SVGEGT. CDR3 length equals 15 residues. Losses at the gene ends were 6 bases for V and 5 bases for J; bases not matched to a gene: 9. This CDR3 reads CASRTRLALTGELFF. DNA for the CDR3: TGTGCCAGCAGAACCCGACTAGCCTTAACCGGGGAGCTGTTTTTT.

There are a few counts of this clonotype. The rearrangement uses TRBV20-1 and TRBJ2-7; D is perhaps TRBD1 or TRBD2 (5 bases each). Germline assignment: CDR1 DFQATT and CDR2 SNEGSKA (reference sequence). Trimming shortened V by 1 base and J by 2 bases, and 15 bases separated the two germline ends. The CDR3 is 15 amino acids. CDR3 nucleotides: TGCAGTGCTAGAGTCGCCGGGATGGGGGCCTACGAGCAGTACTTC. It yields the protein CSARVAGMGAYEQYF.

This chain links TRBV7-3 with TRBJ2-3, with 8 bases identical to TRBD2. The CDR3 has 14 residues. J gave up 6 bases and V 2 bases, and 4 bases lay outside the gene matches. CDR1 is SGHTA, CDR2 FQGTGA, per germline. DNA for the CDR3: TGTGCCAGCAGCTTAGGGACTAGTAAGGATACGCAGTATTTT. Translation gives CASSLGTSKDTQYF.

This chain uses TRBV7-9 with TRBJ2-1; TRBD1 agrees at 8 bases. With 4 bases clipped from V and 2 bases from J, the junction kept 10 bases outside the gene matches. Germline loops: CDR1 SEHNR, CDR2 FQNEAQ (reference sequence). The CDR3 contains 17 residues. The CDR3 protein is CASSSISGGATYNEQFF. Here the CDR3 DNA reads TGTGCCAGCAGCTCCATCTCAGGGGGCGCGACCTACAATGAGCAGTTCTTC.

CDR3 in amino acids: CASSLWSGDPSISYNEQFF. Here the CDR3 DNA reads TGCGCCAGCAGCTTGTGGAGCGGTGATCCTTCCATCTCCTACAATGAGCAGTTCTTC. V is TRBV5-1 and J is TRBJ2-5; tentative D call: TRBD2 (5 bases). The J call may be incorrect, as the DNA end agrees better with TRBJ2-1. This CDR3 spans 19 amino acids. CDR1 and CDR2 from the germline V gene are SGHRS and YFSETQ.

This clonotype occurred a few times. The rearrangement uses TRBV7-2 and TRBJ1-5; 10 bases agree with TRBD1. Trimming at V came to 5 bases and at J to 4 bases, leaving 5 bases not matched to a gene. This CDR3 is 15 amino acids long. CDR1 and CDR2 (germline): SGHTA, FQGNSA. The CDR3 loop reads CASSPGTGENQPQHF. CDR3 in DNA: TGTGCCAGCAGCCCAGGGACAGGGGAAAATCAGCCCCAGCATTTT.

The rearrangement uses TRBV10-3 and TRBJ1-2, with TRBD1 matching 10 bases. Germline loops: CDR1 ENHRY, CDR2 SYGVKD. This CDR3 is built from 16 residues. V trimming: 1 base; J trimming: 4 bases; junction bases outside the gene matches: 6. CDR3 sequence reads: CAISEWGTGVTYGYTF. The CDR3 DNA follows: TGTGCCATCAGTGAGTGGGGGACAGGGGTAACCTATGGCTACACCTTC.

This clonotype was observed a few times. The chain links TRBV4-3 to TRBJ2-2; D call uncertain. The CDR3 loop spans 15 amino acids. V lost 5 bases and J lost 0, with 10 bases in between. The germline V gene encodes CDR1 LGHNA and CDR2 YSLEER. The CDR3 coding sequence is TGCGCCAGCAGCTCTGGAGACTCGAACACCGGGGAGCTGTTTTTT. This encodes CASSSGDSNTGELFF.

This clonotype was observed a few times. The J gene is TRBJ2-7, the V gene TRBV3-1; maybe TRBD2 (6 bases). Trimming removed 2 bases at V and 0 bases at J, with 11 bases between. The CDR3 consists of 15 residues. Per germline, CDR1 LGHDT and CDR2 YNNKEL (reference sequence). Written as DNA, the CDR3 is TGTGCCAGCAGCCAAACACCGGGAGACTCCTACGAGCAGTACTTC. Residues: CASSQTPGDSYEQYF.

This clonotype was seen more than once but under ten times. This chain uses TRBV20-1 with TRBJ2-6; possibly TRBD1 for D (5 bases). CDR3 length: 17 residues. Germline V gene sequence: CDR1 DFQATT, CDR2 SNEGSKA (reference sequence). V lost 0 bases and J lost 0, with 12 bases in between. The CDR3 region is CSARDPLQASGANVLTF. Here the CDR3 DNA reads TGCAGTGCTAGAGACCCTTTACAGGCCTCTGGGGCCAACGTCCTGACTTTC.

V and J are TRBV4-3 and TRBJ1-4; weak D call: TRBD1 (5 bases). This CDR3 has 17 residues. Germline values: CDR1 LGHNA, CDR2 YSLEER. Trimming removed 0 bases at V and 3 bases at J, with 14 bases between. This chain's CDR3 is CASSQEVAGGANEKLFF. The CDR3 nucleotides are TGCGCCAGCAGCCAAGAAGTCGCTGGAGGGGCTAATGAAAAACTGTTTTTT.

This clonotype occurred a few times. The rearrangement links TRBV20-1 to TRBJ2-7; 10 positions match TRBD2. Germline V gene lookup returns CDR1 DFQATT and CDR2 SNEGSKA (reference sequence). V shed 0 bases and J 5 bases; nucleotides not matched to a gene: 7. The CDR3 spans 15 residues. The CDR3 loop is CSARDFRAGGDEQYF. The CDR3 coding sequence is TGCAGTGCTAGAGATTTTCGAGCGGGAGGGGACGAGCAGTACTTC.

V usage is TRBV3-1 and J usage is TRBJ2-5; unclear D gene. CDR1 is LGHDT and CDR2 is YNNKEL in the germline V gene (reference sequence). The V and J ends lost 0 bases and 2 bases respectively, with 16 bases between them. The CDR3 is 17 amino acids. The CDR3 region is CASSQERTRRVQETQYF. For the CDR3, the DNA is TGTGCCAGCAGCCAAGAGCGGACCCGTAGAGTGCAAGAGACCCAGTACTTC.

This chain uses TRBV4-3 with TRBJ2-1; 7 nucleotides align to TRBD1. J was trimmed by 7 bases and V by 1 base; bases with no gene match: 10. The CDR3 is 16 amino acids. Germline CDR1 and CDR2: LGHNA and YSLEER. CDR3 region: CASSQVKVTGPNEQFF. The DNA of the CDR3 is TGCGCCAGCAGCCAAGTTAAGGTGACAGGGCCAAATGAGCAGTTCTTC.

Ten or more counts support this clonotype. The chain carries TRBV27 and TRBJ2-7, with D perhaps matching TRBD2 (6 bases). The CDR3 is 13 residues long. CDR1 MNHEY and CDR2 SMNVEV come from the germline V gene (reference sequence). V was cut by 3 bases and J by 2 bases, with 8 bases left in between. In DNA form, the CDR3 reads TGTGCCAGCAGTTTCGCGGGAACCTACGAGCAGTACTTC. Translated: CASSFAGTYEQYF.

The rearrangement joins TRBV27 to TRBJ2-7; D is uncertain. There are 13 residues in the CDR3. Germline-derived CDR1 and CDR2 are MNHEY and SMNVEV (reference sequence). Trimming cost V 3 bases and J 2 bases, with 8 bases left between them. This chain's CDR3 is CASSFTATYEQYF. The CDR3 bases are TGTGCCAGCAGTTTTACAGCGACCTACGAGCAGTACTTC.

The CDR3 DNA reads TGTGCCAGCAGCTTAGTACACAGGGGGGGACACAATGAGCAGTTCTTC. Its protein product is CASSLVHRGGHNEQFF. This chain links TRBV11-2 with TRBJ2-5, with D perhaps TRBD1 (8 bases). The DNA end lines up better with TRBJ2-1; the J call may be wrong. Germline CDR1 reads SGHAT; CDR2 reads FQNNGV. The CDR3 is 16 amino acids.

The chain combines TRBV9 with TRBJ2-2; TRBD2 matches 8 bases. Germline trimming cut 4 bases from V and 7 bases from J; bases unmatched to any gene: 9. CDR3 length equals 15 residues. The germline V gene encodes CDR1 SGDLS and CDR2 YYNGEE. CDR3 coding DNA: TGTGCCAGCAGCTCCTCGGGGGGGGTAATCGGGGAGCTGTTTTTT. Translating gives CASSSSGGVIGELFF.

V is TRBV29-1 and J is TRBJ1-4; 7 bases map to TRBD1. The CDR3 contains 16 residues. J lost 8 bases, V lost 0 bases, and 12 bases had no gene match. Germline CDR1 SQVTM, CDR2 ANQGSEA. CDR3 protein: CSVEEGVLGGAEKLFF. The CDR3 bases are TGCAGCGTTGAAGAGGGTGTTTTAGGGGGCGCGGAAAAACTGTTTTTT. Full variable domain (missing parts from reference TRBV29-1 and TRBJ1-4): SAVISQKPSRDICQRGTSLTIQCQVDSQVTMMFWYRQQPGQSLTLIATANQGSEATYESGFVIDKFPISRPNLTFSTLTVSNMSPEDSSIYLCSVEEGVLGGAEKLFFGSGTQLSVL.